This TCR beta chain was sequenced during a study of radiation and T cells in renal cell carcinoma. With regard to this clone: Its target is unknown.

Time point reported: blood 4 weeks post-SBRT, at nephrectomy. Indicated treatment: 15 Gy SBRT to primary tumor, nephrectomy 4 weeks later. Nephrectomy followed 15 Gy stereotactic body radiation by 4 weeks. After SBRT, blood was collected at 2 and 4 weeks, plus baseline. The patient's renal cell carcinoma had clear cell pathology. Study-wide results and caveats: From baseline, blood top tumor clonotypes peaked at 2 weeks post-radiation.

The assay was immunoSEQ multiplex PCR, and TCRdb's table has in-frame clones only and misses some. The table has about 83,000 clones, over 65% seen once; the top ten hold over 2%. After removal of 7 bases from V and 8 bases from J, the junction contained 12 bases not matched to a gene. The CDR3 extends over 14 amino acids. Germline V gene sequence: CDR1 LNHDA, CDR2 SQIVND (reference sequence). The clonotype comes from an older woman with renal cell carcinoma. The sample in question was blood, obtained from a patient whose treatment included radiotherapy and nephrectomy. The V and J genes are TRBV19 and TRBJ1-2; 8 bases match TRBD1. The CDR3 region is CASNLVDRAGGYTF. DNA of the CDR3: TGTGCCAGTAATTTGGTGGACAGGGCTGGAGGCTACACCTTC.